This TCR beta chain was identified during a study of radiotherapy plus CTLA-4 blockade in lung cancer. Points from the study as a whole: Reported findings show early blood T cell clone dynamics, with interferon-beta, best predicted response.

The CDR3 extends over 14 amino acids. Per the germline V gene, CDR1 is MNHNS and CDR2 is SASEGT. Trimming cost V 7 bases and J 3 bases, with 13 bases left between them. Enrolled patients, whose metastatic non-small-cell lung cancer was chemo-refractory, received focal radiation plus CTLA-4 blockade with ipilimumab. Comments on this clone: Its antigen remains unknown.

The table came from immunoSEQ multiplex PCR; TCRdb's copy has only in-frame clones and leaves some out. In the table there are about 56,000 clones, less than 80% of which are singletons. The sequence came from a human donor with non-small cell lung cancer who had a complete response to radiotherapy plus ipilimumab. The source material was peripheral blood, sampled from a patient treated with radiotherapy plus ipilimumab. The V gene is TRBV6-1, the J gene TRBJ1-5; no clear D. The CDR3 region is CASTSAGNNQPQHF. CDR3 sequence (DNA): TGTGCCAGCACTTCCGCGGGAAACAATCAGCCCCAGCATTTT.